This TCR beta chain was sequenced in a study of T cell clones after liver transplantation. With 4 bases removed from V and 6 bases from J, the gap between germline ends came to 11 bases. The CDR3 has 13 residues. CDR1 is KGHSH, CDR2 LQKENI, per germline. Repertoires were generated with immunoSEQ multiplex PCR, while TCRdb's copy carries only in-frame clones and drops some. The data contain 75,000 to 95,000 clones, less than 85% of them seen just once; the ten biggest clones take up about 2.5%. This rearrangement joins TRBV18 to TRBJ2-3; TRBD2 might be the D (5 bases). The sequencing used CD4+ T cells from blood, collected at the 22-month timepoint. This receptor was identified in a human patient who received a liver transplant. Some of the T cells might come from the graft donor. The CDR3 loop reads CASSQGSPDTQYF. The CDR3 region has the DNA TGTGCCAGCTCACAAGGGAGCCCTGATACGCAGTATTTT.